One sample yielded the 3 T cell receptor beta chains listed below, sequenced in a study of tumor and adjacent non-tumor tissue in lung cancer. No cell sorting was done before RNA was extracted from the tissue. A modified ARM-PCR protocol with three rounds of nested PCR amplified TCRbeta. One entry per CDR3 protein results from TCRdb running MiXCR on the multiplex PCR reads. The data hold under 150,000 distinct CDR3 sequences, with around two thirds observed a single time. Sequenced input: lung tumor tissue. The receptor source for this set is a man in his 60s with small cell lung cancer.

There are a few counts of this clonotype. V usage is TRBV6-1 and J usage is TRBJ2-2; D gene unclear. Germline V gene lookup returns CDR1 MNHNS and CDR2 SASEGT. V lost 7 bases to trimming and J lost 6 bases, with 12 bases between them. This CDR3 has 13 residues. In DNA, the CDR3 is TGTGCCAGCAACCGCGAGGTCGCCGGGGAGCTGTTTTTT. This translates into CASNREVAGELFF.

Comment on this clonotype: The CDR3 carries no conserved terminal phenylalanine or tryptophan, so it likely arises from a read error. V and J are TRBV6-2 or TRBV6-3 and TRBJ2-3; the match to TRBD1 covers 8 bases. V lost 2 bases and J lost 4; bases outside the gene matches: 11. CDR3 length equals 17 residues. Looked up from germline, CDR1 is MNHEY and CDR2 is SVGEGT. The CDR3 nucleotides read TGTGCCAGCAGTTACCTCCTATCGGACAGGGCGGCAGATACGCAGTATTTA. The encoded protein is CASSYLLSDRAADTQYL.

The J gene is TRBJ2-7, the V gene TRBV5-4; possibly TRBD1 for D (5 bases). The CDR3 loop spans 13 amino acids. In germline, CDR1 is SGHNT, CDR2 YYREEE (reference sequence). CDR3 residues: CACSYDSSYEQYV. CDR3 DNA sequence: TGTGCCTGCAGTTACGACAGCTCCTACGAGCAGTACGTC.